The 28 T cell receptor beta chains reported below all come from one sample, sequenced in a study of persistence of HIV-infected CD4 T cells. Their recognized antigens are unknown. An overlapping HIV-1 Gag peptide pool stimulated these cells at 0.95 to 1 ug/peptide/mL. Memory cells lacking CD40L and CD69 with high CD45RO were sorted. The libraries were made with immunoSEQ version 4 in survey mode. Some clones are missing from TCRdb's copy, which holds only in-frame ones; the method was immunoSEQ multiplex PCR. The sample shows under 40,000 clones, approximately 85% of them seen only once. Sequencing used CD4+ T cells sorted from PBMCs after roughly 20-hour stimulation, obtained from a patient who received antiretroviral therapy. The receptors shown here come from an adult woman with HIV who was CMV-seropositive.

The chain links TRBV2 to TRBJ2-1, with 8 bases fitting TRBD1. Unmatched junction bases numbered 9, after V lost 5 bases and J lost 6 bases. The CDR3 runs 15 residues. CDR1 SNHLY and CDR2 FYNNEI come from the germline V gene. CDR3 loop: CASSSDRVWVNEQFF. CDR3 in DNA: TGTGCCAGCAGTTCGGACAGGGTTTGGGTCAATGAGCAGTTCTTC.

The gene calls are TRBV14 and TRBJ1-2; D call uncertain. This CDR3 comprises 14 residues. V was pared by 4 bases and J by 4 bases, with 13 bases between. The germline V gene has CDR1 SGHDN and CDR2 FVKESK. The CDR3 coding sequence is TGTGCCAGCAGCCCGGCGGGAGGAGGCTATGGCTACACCTTC. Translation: CASSPAGGGYGYTF.

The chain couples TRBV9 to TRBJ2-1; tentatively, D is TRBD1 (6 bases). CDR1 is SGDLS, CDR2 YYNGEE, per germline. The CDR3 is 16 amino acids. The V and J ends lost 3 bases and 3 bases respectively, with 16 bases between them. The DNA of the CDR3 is TGTGCCAGCAGCGAGGACCGGGACACCTTCTACAATGAGCAGTTCTTC. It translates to CASSEDRDTFYNEQFF.

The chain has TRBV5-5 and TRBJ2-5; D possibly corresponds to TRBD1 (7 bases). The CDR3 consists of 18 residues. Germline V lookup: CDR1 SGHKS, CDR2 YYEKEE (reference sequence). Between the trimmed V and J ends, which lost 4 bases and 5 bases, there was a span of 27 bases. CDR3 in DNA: TGTGCCAGCAGCCTGGCATCCGGCGGAGGGGGCCGGAGGGAGACCCAGTACTTC. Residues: CASSLASGGGGRRETQYF.

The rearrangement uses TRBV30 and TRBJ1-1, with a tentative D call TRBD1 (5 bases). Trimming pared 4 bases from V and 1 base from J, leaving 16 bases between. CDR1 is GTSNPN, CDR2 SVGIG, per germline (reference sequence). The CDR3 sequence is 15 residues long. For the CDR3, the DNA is TGTGCCTGGATTAGGTGGGGCGGATCGAACACTGAAGCTTTCTTT. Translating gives CAWIRWGGSNTEAFF. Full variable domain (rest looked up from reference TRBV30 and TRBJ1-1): SQTIHQWPATLVQPVGSPLSLECTVEGTSNPNLYWYRQAAGRGLQLLFYSVGIGQISSEVPQNLSASRPQDRQFILSSKKLLLSDSGFYLCAWIRWGGSNTEAFFGQGTRLTVV.

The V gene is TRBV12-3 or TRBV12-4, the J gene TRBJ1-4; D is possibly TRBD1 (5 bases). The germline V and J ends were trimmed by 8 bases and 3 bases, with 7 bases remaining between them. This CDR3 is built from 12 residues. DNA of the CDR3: TGTGCCAGCTGGGGGGCTAATGAAAAACTGTTTTTT. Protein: CASWGANEKLFF.

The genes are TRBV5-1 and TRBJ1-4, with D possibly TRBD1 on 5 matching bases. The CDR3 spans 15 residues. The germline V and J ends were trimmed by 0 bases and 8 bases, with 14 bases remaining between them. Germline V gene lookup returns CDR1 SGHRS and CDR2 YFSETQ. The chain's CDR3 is CASSLAAGLGEKLFF. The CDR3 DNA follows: TGCGCCAGCAGCTTGGCGGCAGGGTTAGGGGAAAAACTGTTTTTT.

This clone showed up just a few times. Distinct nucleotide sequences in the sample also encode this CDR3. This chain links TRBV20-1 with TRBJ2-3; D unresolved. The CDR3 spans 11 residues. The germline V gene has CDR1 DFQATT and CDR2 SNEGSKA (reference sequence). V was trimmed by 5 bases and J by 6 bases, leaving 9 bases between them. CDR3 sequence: CSASQSDTQYF. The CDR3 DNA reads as TGCAGTGCTTCCCAATCCGATACGCAGTATTTT.

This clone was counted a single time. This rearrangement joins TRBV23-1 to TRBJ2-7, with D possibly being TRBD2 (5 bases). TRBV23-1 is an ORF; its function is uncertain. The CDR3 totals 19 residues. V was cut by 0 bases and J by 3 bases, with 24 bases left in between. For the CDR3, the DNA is TGCGCCAGCAGTCAATCGCGAGGAAGCCTTTTGGGAGCATGCTACGAGCAGTACTTC. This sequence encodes CASSQSRGSLLGACYEQYF.

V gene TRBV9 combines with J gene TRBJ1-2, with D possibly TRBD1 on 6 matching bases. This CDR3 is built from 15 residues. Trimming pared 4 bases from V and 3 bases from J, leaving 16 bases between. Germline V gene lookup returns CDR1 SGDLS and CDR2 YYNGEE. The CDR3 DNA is TGTGCCAGCAGCCGCCGGGACCGACAGGACTATGGCTACACCTTC. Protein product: CASSRRDRQDYGYTF. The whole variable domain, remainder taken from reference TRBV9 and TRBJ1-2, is DSGVTQTPKHLITATGQRVTLRCSPRSGDLSVYWYQQSLDQGLQFLIQYYNGEERAKGNILERFSAQQFPDLHSELNLSSLELGDSALYFCASSRRDRQDYGYTFGSGTRLTVV.

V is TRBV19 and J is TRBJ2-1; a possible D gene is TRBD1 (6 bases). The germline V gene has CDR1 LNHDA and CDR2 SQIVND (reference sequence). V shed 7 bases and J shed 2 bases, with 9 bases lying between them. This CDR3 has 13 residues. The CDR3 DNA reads TGTGCCAGTAAGCGACAGGCCTACAATGAGCAGTTCTTC. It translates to CASKRQAYNEQFF.

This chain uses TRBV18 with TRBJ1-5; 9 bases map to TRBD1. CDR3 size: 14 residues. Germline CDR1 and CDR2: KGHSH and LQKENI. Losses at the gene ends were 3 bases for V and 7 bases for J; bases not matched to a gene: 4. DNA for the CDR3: TGTGCCAGCTCACCGGACAGGGGAGTGCAGCCCCAGCATTTT. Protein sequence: CASSPDRGVQPQHF.

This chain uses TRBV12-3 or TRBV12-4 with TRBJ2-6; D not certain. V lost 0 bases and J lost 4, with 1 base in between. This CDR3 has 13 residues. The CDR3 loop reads CASSLAGANVLTF. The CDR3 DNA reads TGTGCCAGCAGTTTAGCAGGGGCCAACGTCCTGACTTTC.

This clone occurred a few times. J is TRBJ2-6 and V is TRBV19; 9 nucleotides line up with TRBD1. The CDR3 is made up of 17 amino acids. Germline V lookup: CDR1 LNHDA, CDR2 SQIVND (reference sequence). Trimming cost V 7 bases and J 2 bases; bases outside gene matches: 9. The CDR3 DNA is TGTGCCAGTAATCAGGGGACAGGGACCCCTGGGGCCAACGTCCTGACTTTC. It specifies CASNQGTGTPGANVLTF.

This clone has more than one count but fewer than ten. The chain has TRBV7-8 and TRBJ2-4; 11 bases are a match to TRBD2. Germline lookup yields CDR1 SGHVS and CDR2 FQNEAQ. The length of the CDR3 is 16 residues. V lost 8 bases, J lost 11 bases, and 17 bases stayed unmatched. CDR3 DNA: TGTGCCAGCGGGGGGGATAGCGGGAGGGCCCAAGGGGTTCAGTACTTC. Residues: CASGGDSGRAQGVQYF.

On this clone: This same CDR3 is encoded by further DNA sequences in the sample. The CDR3 loop reads CAIQDQGEETQYF. The DNA for the CDR3 is TGTGCCATACAAGATCAAGGGGAGGAGACCCAGTACTTC. V and J are TRBV30 and TRBJ2-5, with D tentatively TRBD1 or TRBD2 (5 bases each). CDR1 and CDR2 (germline): GTSNPN, SVGIG (reference sequence). The CDR3 runs to 13 residues. The ends were cut back, 8 bases at V and 5 bases at J, with 18 bases in the middle.

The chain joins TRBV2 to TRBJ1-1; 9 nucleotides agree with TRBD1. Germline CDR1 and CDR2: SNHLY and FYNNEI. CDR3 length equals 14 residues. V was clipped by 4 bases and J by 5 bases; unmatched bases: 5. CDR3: CASSGGTGRTEAFF. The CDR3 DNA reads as TGTGCCAGCAGTGGGGGGACAGGGAGAACTGAAGCTTTCTTT.

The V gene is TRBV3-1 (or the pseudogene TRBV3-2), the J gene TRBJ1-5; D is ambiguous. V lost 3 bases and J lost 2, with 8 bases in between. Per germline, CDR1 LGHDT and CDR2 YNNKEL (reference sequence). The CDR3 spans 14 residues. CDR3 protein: CASSQRRGNQPQHF. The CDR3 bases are TGTGCCAGCAGCCAGCGGAGGGGCAATCAGCCCCAGCATTTT.

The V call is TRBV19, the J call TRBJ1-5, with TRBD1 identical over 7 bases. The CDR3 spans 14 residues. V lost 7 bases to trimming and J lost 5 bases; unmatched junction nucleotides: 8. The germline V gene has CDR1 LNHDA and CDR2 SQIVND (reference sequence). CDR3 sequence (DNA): TGTGCCAGTACAGGACAGGCGGATCATCAGCCCCAGCATTTT. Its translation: CASTGQADHQPQHF.

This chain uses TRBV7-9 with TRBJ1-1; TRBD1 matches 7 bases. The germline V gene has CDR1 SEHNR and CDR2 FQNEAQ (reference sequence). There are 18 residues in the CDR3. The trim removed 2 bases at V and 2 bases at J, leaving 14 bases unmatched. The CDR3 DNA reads TGTGCCAGCAGCTTATTCGGAAAGCAGGGGGTGATAAACACTGAAGCTTTCTTT. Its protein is CASSLFGKQGVINTEAFF.

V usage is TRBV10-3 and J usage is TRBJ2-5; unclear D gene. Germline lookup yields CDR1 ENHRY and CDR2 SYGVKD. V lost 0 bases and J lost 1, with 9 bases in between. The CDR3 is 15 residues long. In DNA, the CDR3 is TGTGCCATCAGTGAGTCGGGTACGGCCCAAGAGACCCAGTACTTC. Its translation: CAISESGTAQETQYF.

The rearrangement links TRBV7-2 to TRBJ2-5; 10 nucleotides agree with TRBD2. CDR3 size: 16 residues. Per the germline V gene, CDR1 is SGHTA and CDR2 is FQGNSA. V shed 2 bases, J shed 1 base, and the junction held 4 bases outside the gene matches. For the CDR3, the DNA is TGTGCCAGCAGCTTACGTAGCGGGGGGTTCCAAGAGACCCAGTACTTC. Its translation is CASSLRSGGFQETQYF.

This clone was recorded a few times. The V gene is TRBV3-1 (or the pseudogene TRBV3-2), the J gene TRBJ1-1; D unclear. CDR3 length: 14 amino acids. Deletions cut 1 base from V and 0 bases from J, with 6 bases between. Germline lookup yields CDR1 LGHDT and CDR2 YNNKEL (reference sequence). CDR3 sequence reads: CASSQVGMNTEAFF. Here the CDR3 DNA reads TGTGCCAGCAGCCAAGTCGGGATGAACACTGAAGCTTTCTTT.

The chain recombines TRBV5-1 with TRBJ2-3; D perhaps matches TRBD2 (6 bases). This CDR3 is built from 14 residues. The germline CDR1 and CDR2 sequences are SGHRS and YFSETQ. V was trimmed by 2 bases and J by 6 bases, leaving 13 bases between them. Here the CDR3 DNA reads TGCGCCAGCAGCTTAGGGCGGGGTAGGGATACGCAGTATTTT. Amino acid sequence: CASSLGRGRDTQYF.

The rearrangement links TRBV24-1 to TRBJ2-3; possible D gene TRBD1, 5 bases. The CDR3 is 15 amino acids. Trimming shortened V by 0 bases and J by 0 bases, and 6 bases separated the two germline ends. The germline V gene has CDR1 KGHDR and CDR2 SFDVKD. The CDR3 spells CATSDLGASTDTQYF. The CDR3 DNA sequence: TGTGCCACCAGTGATTTGGGGGCTAGCACAGATACGCAGTATTTT.

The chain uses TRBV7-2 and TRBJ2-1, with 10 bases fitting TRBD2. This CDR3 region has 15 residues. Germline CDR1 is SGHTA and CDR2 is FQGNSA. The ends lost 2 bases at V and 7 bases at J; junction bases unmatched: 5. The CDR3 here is CASSLKRGGPNEQFF. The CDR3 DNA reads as TGTGCCAGCAGCTTAAAGCGGGGGGGCCCTAATGAGCAGTTCTTC.

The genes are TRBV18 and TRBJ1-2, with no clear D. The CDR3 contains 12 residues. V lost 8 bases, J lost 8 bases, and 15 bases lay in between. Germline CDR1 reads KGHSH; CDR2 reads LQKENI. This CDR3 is CASQTELGGYTF. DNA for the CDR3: TGTGCCAGCCAAACAGAACTGGGGGGCTACACCTTC.

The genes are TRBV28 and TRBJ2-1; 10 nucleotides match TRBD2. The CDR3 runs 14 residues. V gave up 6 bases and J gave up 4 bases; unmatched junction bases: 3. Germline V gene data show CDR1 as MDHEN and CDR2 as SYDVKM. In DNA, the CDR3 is TGTGCCAGCAGGGGGACTAGCGAGTACAATGAGCAGTTCTTC. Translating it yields CASRGTSEYNEQFF.